This TCR beta chain was profiled in a study of shared clonotypes between healthy human individuals. A note on this clone: Its matching antigen is unknown.

Germline values: CDR1 ENHRY, CDR2 SYGVKD. The CDR3 is 15 amino acids. V lost 3 bases, J lost 0 bases, and 12 bases lay in between. Study outcomes and limitations: Donors were few, which limited the genetic and exposure-history diversity represented. Clonotype sharing across a few donors was observed for around 5% of naive CD4 clonotypes.

Here immunoSEQ multiplex PCR was the method, and the copy in TCRdb shows in-frame clones only, minus some. This sample has fewer than 200,000 clones, with approximately 61% found just once. The clonotype was recovered from a man aged 25-45 years in good health. The sample consisted of memory CD4+ T cells sorted from blood. Subset given: CD45RA-negative fraction. The chain carries TRBV10-3 and TRBJ2-7; no firm D call. The chain's CDR3 is CAISESGRISYEQYF. CDR3 DNA sequence: TGTGCCATCAGTGAATCAGGTCGGATCTCCTACGAGCAGTACTTC.